This T cell receptor (beta chain) was identified in a study of T cells in Graves' hyperthyroidism and ophthalmopathy (dated by TCRdb to about 2019). Regarding the complete study: Peripheral blood was sampled at the time of initial diagnosis, prior to any treatment. TCR V-J signatures able to tell the groups apart were searched for in a discovery cohort of approximately 95 patients, of whom around 43 had Graves' ophthalmopathy and 57 had stable Graves' hyperthyroidism. Prospective prediction of ophthalmopathy was tested in an independent validation cohort of approximately 19 hyperthyroidism patients and 17 patients who later progressed to ophthalmopathy. The 75 to 100 discovery patients were randomly divided into training and test sets at a 7:3 ratio. In roughly six Graves' hyperthyroidism patients, the study also compared T-cell repertoires from thyroid tissue with T-cell repertoires from blood. Once sampling was done, hyperthyroidism patients were given methimazole at a starting dose of 30 mg daily, whereas ophthalmopathy patients were given high-dose intravenous methylprednisolone. According to the paper, TCR Vbeta CDR3 sequencing was carried out on roughly 130 peripheral blood samples, which came from approximately 43 ophthalmopathy, around 74 hyperthyroidism and approximately 17 progressor patients.

Trimming removed 5 bases from V and 6 bases from J, leaving 14 bases between the germline ends. The CDR3 measures 15 amino acids from cysteine to phenylalanine. Of all the DNA, just the CDR3 is kept, 45 bases in frame from base 1. The germline V gene encodes CDR1 MDHEN and CDR2 SYDVKM. This clonotype was seen more than once but under ten times. What this receptor recognizes is not known. Per-base qualities were not stored, and no clone one base away is much larger. The hyperthyroidism patients were between 18 and 65 years old and newly diagnosed, with a disease duration of less than 2 months. The study excluded patients with uncontrolled infections, other autoimmune diseases, pregnancy or lactation. Diagnoses were based on clinical symptoms, serum thyroxine and TRAb, thyroid ultrasound and orbital computed tomography. Blood from progressor patients was collected at the time of first diagnosis with hyperthyroidism, before any ophthalmopathy symptoms had appeared. PBMCs were isolated from approximately 10 ml of fresh peripheral blood by Ficoll-Paque density gradient centrifugation. Progressor patients were initially diagnosed with Graves' hyperthyroidism and developed ophthalmopathy during follow-up. Total RNA was extracted with Trizol reagent, and quality was checked on an Agilent 2100 Bioanalyzer.

Beyond this particular receptor, the publication reports: In validation, progression to ophthalmopathy was predicted by the model with 65% to 71% sensitivity and roughly 72% specificity, a median of around 6.5 months before onset. No statistical method was used to fix the sample size in advance, and group allocation was not hidden from the investigators. Most expanded thyroid clonotypes (frequency above 0.001) were also detected in blood, suggesting blood repertoires may reflect thyroid immune responses. Ophthalmopathy was separated from stable hyperthyroidism by a 13 V-J signature model, with just over 85% sensitivity and about 81% specificity obtained in cross-validation and 80%/75% obtained in testing.

The TCR beta CDR3 regions were amplified from RNA transcripts. The first round of RT-PCR for the TCR CDR3 was performed with the HTBI primer set and the Qiagen OneStep RT-PCR kit. Libraries were constructed in a second round of multiplex PCR, after which size selection and purification were carried out. The libraries were sequenced on an Illumina HiSeq2000 using paired-end 100 bp reads. Concerning the study's data processing: SOAPnuke was used to process the raw data, throwing out any read that contained adapters or uncalled bases, had a mean Phred below 15, or lacked an exact constant-primer or identifier match. High-quality paired reads were merged using COPE v1.2.5, and each unique nucleotide sequence was defined as a clonotype. Clonotypes were aligned to IMGT TRBV, TRBD and TRBJ reference segments using MiTCR v1.1. The analysis was restricted to V-J combinations with a frequency above 0.0001, which together covered 99.2% of the repertoires. A TCS score was defined as the ratio of F50 (clonal expansion) to E x V (chaos), with BLOSUM62-based TCRdist applied between CDR3 peptides within each V-J. Welch's t-statistics and random forest reduced around 520 V-J features to 10 to 15, which were used in a naive Bayes classifier (R e1071). Using fastp at Q25 and MiXCR, TCRdb reprocessed the public reads and kept productive beta chains. Under each unique CDR3 protein, matching rows form one entry showing the most common genes and DNA. It is TCRdb's table, rather than the study itself, that gives the V and J calls and clone size. The sample table shows roughly 500,000 distinct CDR3 sequences, and roughly 14% are seen once. The ten largest account for roughly 5.7% of the sample.

In this chain, TRBV28 is recombined with TRBJ1-6, with the D gene not clear enough to name. The sample consisted of blood. The source of this sequence is a woman between 25 and 40 years old with Graves' hyperthyroidism that later progressed to Graves' ophthalmopathy. Here is the DNA: TGTGCCAGCAGTCAAAGTCTAGGGAGTAATTCACCCCTCCACTTT. Translated, it gives CASSQSLGSNSPLHF.